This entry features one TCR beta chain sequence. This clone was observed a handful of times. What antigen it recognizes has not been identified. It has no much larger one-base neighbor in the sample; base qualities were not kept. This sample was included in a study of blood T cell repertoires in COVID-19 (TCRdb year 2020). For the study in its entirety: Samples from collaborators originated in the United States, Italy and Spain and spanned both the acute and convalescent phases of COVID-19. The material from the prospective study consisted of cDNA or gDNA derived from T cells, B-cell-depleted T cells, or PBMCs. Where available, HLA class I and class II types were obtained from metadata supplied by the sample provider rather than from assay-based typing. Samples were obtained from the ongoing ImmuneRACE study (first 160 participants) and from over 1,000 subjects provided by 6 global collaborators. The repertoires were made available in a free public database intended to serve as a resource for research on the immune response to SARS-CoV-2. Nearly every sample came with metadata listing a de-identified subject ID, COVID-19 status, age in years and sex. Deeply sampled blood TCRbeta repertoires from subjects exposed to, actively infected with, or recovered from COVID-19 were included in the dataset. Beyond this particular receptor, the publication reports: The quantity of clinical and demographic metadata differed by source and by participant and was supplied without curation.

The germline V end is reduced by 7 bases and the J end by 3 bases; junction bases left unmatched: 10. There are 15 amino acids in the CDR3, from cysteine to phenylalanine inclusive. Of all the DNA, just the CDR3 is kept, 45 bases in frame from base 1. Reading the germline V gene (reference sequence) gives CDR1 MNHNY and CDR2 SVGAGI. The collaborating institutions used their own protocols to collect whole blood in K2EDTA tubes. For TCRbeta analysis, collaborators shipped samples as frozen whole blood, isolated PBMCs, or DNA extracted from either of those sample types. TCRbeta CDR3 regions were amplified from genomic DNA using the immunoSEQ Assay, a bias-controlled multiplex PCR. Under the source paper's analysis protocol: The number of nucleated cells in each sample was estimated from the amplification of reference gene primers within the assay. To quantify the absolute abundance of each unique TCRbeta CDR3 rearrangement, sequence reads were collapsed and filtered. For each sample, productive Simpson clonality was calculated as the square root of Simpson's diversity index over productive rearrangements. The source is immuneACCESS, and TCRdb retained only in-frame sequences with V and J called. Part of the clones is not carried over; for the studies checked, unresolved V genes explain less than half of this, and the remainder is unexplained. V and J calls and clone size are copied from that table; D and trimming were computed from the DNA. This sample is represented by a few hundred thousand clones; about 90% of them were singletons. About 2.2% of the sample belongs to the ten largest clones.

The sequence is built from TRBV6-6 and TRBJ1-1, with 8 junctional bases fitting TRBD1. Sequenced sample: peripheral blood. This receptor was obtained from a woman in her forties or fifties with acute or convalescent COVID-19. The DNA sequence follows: TGTGCCAGCAATCCGAGACAGGGGATGGACACTGAAGCTTTCTTT. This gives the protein CASNPRQGMDTEAFF.